The 23 T cell receptor beta chains below were found in one sample sequenced in a study of blood T cell repertoires in COVID-19 (TCRdb year 2020). Library preparation employed the immunoSEQ multiplex PCR assay. Drawn from immuneACCESS, this table holds only the in-frame rearrangements with V and J called that TCRdb kept. Clones are partly lost; checked studies trace under half to an unresolved V gene and leave the rest unexplained. This sample lists about 240,000 clones; around 85% were detected once. The top ten constitute roughly 3.5% of the sample. The sequencing sample was made of PBMCs or T cells enriched from blood (not recorded which). The receptor source for this set is a middle-aged woman with acute COVID-19.

The V call is TRBV7-8, the J call TRBJ1-2, with TRBD1 identical over 9 bases. The CDR3 spans 15 residues. V lost 1 base and J lost 3; bases outside the gene matches: 3. The V gene's germline CDR1 is SGHVS and CDR2 FQNEAQ. The CDR3 region has the DNA TGTGCCAGCAGCTTAGGGACAGGGGTGGACTATGGCTACACCTTC. Translating it yields CASSLGTGVDYGYTF.

This clone was detected a few times. This chain connects TRBV2 to TRBJ2-7, with D possibly TRBD1 on 6 matching bases. The CDR3 has 15 residues. Germline V gene lookup returns CDR1 SNHLY and CDR2 FYNNEI. V was trimmed by 3 bases and J by 0 bases, leaving 12 bases between them. The CDR3 DNA reads as TGTGCCAGCAGTGATCCGGCCAGGGGCTCCTACGAGCAGTACTTC. It encodes CASSDPARGSYEQYF. Variable domain in full (rest from reference TRBV2 and TRBJ2-7): EPEVTQTPSHQVTQMGQEVILRCVPISNHLYFYWYRQILGQKVEFLVSFYNNEISEKSEIFDDQFSVERPDGSNFTLKIRSTKLEDSAMYFCASSDPARGSYEQYFGPGTRLTVT.

This chain uses TRBV30 with TRBJ1-6; tentative D call: TRBD1 (6 bases). Germline CDR1 is GTSNPN and CDR2 is SVGIG (reference sequence). V lost 4 bases, J lost 8 bases, and 15 bases lay in between. The CDR3 has 14 residues. CDR3 region: CAWKGRGLDSPLHF. DNA for the CDR3: TGTGCCTGGAAGGGCAGGGGATTAGATTCACCCCTCCACTTT.

The CDR3 DNA follows: TGCGCCAGCAGCCACCCAGGGGCAGGTAACTATGGCTACACCTTC. It encodes CASSHPGAGNYGYTF. This chain uses TRBV4-1 with TRBJ1-2, with D perhaps matching TRBD1 (6 bases). The V gene lost 3 bases and the J gene lost 1 base, with 12 bases spanning the gap. Germline loops: CDR1 MGHRA, CDR2 YSYEKL. The CDR3 has 15 amino acids.

This rearrangement joins TRBV7-9 to TRBJ1-6; D is possibly TRBD1 (6 bases). The germline V gene encodes CDR1 SEHNR and CDR2 FQNEAQ (reference sequence). The germline V and J ends were trimmed by 0 bases and 6 bases, with 6 bases remaining between them. This CDR3 region has 14 residues. This CDR3 reads CASSLAGGNSPLHF. The CDR3 bases are TGTGCCAGCAGCTTAGCAGGGGGTAATTCACCCCTCCACTTT.

This chain links TRBV5-1 with TRBJ2-7; D is uncertain. Trimming took 0 bases from V and 2 from J, leaving 9 bases between them. The CDR3 consists of 14 residues. In germline, CDR1 is SGHRS, CDR2 YFSETQ. The DNA for the CDR3 is TGCGCCAGCAGCTTGGAGCCAGGAACCTACGAGCAGTACTTC. Encoded protein: CASSLEPGTYEQYF.

The rearrangement links TRBV3-1 (or the pseudogene TRBV3-2) to TRBJ2-1; TRBD2 matches at 11 bases. V lost 4 bases to trimming and J lost 4 bases; unmatched junction nucleotides: 3. The CDR3 has 15 residues. The V gene's germline CDR1 is LGHDT and CDR2 YNNKEL (reference sequence). The CDR3 nucleotides are TGTGCCAGCAGCCGAACTAGCGGGGGTTACAATGAGCAGTTCTTC. Amino acid sequence: CASSRTSGGYNEQFF.

This clone was observed a few times. The chain is built from TRBV11-2 and TRBJ2-1; 9 bases match TRBD2. This CDR3 comprises 15 residues. The junction had 0 bases not matched to a gene; V was cut back by 2 bases and J by 1 base. Looked up from germline, CDR1 is SGHAT and CDR2 is FQNNGV. CDR3 protein: CASSLLAGSYNEQFF. The CDR3, as DNA: TGTGCCAGCAGCTTACTAGCGGGGTCCTACAATGAGCAGTTCTTC.

This clone was found once. The chain combines TRBV30 with TRBJ1-1; 8 bases fit TRBD1. There are 15 residues in the CDR3. V gave up 1 base and J gave up 0 bases; unmatched junction bases: 4. Per the germline V gene, CDR1 is GTSNPN and CDR2 is SVGIG (reference sequence). The DNA for the CDR3 is TGTGCCTGGAGTGAAGACAGGGGAATGAACACTGAAGCTTTCTTT. This translates into CAWSEDRGMNTEAFF.

The chain uses TRBV18 and TRBJ1-6; 9 bases line up with TRBD1. Trimming removed 3 bases from V and 10 bases from J; junction bases left unmatched: 4. CDR1 is KGHSH, CDR2 LQKENI, per germline. There are 14 residues in the CDR3. This CDR3 reads CASSPGQGRSPLHF. In DNA, the CDR3 is TGTGCCAGCTCACCGGGACAGGGACGCTCACCCCTCCACTTT.

The CDR3 is CASSENTQGSGETQYF. CDR3 nucleotide sequence: TGTGCCAGCAGCGAGAACACACAGGGGTCTGGAGAGACCCAGTACTTC. The rearrangement uses TRBV3-1 (or the pseudogene TRBV3-2) and TRBJ2-5; 7 nucleotides align to TRBD1. J was trimmed by 4 bases and V by 5 bases; bases with no gene match: 13. The CDR3 contains 16 residues. The V gene's germline CDR1 is LGHDT and CDR2 YNNKEL (reference sequence).

The chain combines TRBV4-1 with TRBJ1-2; unclear D gene. The CDR3 contains 16 residues. Per germline, CDR1 MGHRA and CDR2 YSYEKL. V gave up 0 bases and J gave up 2 bases, with 13 bases separating them. The CDR3 sequence is CASSQEAGRANYGYTF. The CDR3 DNA reads as TGCGCCAGCAGCCAAGAGGCAGGTCGAGCCAACTATGGCTACACCTTC.

V and J are TRBV4-2 and TRBJ2-3; 11 positions match TRBD2. The germline V gene has CDR1 LGHNA and CDR2 YNFKEQ. Losses at the gene ends were 4 bases for V and 3 bases for J; bases not matched to a gene: 3. This CDR3 region has 15 residues. The CDR3 region has the DNA TGTGCCAGCAGCCGTAGCGGGAGGGGGACAGATACGCAGTATTTT. Encoded protein: CASSRSGRGTDTQYF.

The gene calls are TRBV19 and TRBJ1-2, with TRBD1 as a possible D gene (6 bases). Trimming left V 3 bases short and J 2 bases short, with 13 bases between. Germline V CDR1 and CDR2: LNHDA, SQIVND (reference sequence). The CDR3 has 15 residues. The chain's CDR3 is CASSIPGGSNYGYTF. The DNA for the CDR3 is TGTGCCAGTAGTATTCCGGGGGGCTCCAACTATGGCTACACCTTC.

This clone was seen a few times. This chain joins TRBV13 and TRBJ2-7; maybe TRBD2 (6 bases). The CDR3 is 17 amino acids. The V end was cut by 5 bases, the J end by 2 bases, with 22 bases between. Germline CDR1 is PRHDT and CDR2 is FYEKMQ (reference sequence). CDR3: CASSPTPGLALTYEQYF. The CDR3 nucleotides read TGTGCCAGCAGCCCAACACCGGGACTGGCGCTTACCTACGAGCAGTACTTC. The full variable domain, completed using reference TRBV13 and TRBJ2-7, is AAGVIQSPRHLIKEKRETATLKCYPIPRHDTVYWYQQGPGQDPQFLISFYEKMQSDKGSIPDRFSAQQFSDYHSELNMSSLELGDSALYFCASSPTPGLALTYEQYFGPGTRLTVT.

The chain recombines TRBV11-3 with TRBJ1-6; D not certain. Deletions cut 5 bases from V and 3 bases from J, with 11 bases between. Germline loops: CDR1 SGHNT, CDR2 YENEEA. This CDR3 spans 15 amino acids. The CDR3 loop reads CASSQDGVYNSPLHF. The CDR3 DNA reads as TGTGCCAGCAGCCAAGACGGAGTCTATAATTCACCCCTCCACTTT.

The chain carries TRBV5-6 and TRBJ1-6; 8 positions agree with TRBD1. Trimming removed 4 bases from V and 7 bases from J; junction bases left unmatched: 7. This CDR3 is 15 amino acids long. Germline CDR1 reads SGHDT; CDR2 reads YYEEEE. The CDR3 DNA reads TGTGCCAGCAGCCGAGGACAGGGCGAAAATTCACCCCTCCACTTT. Translated: CASSRGQGENSPLHF.

This clone was seen only once. The chain uses TRBV12-5 and TRBJ2-5; 14 bases agree with TRBD2. V lost 6 bases, J lost 1 base, and 4 bases stayed unmatched. CDR1 is LGHNT, CDR2 FRNRAP, per germline. The CDR3 spans 16 residues. CDR3 residues: CASGLGLAGVQETQYF. The CDR3 DNA sequence: TGTGCTAGTGGACTGGGACTAGCGGGAGTCCAAGAGACCCAGTACTTC.

This rearrangement joins TRBV28 to TRBJ2-3, with 8 bases matching TRBD1. The CDR3 is 13 amino acids. The V gene end was trimmed by 5 bases and the J gene end by 4 bases; junction bases not matched to a gene: 2. Looked up from germline, CDR1 is MDHEN and CDR2 is SYDVKM. The CDR3 coding sequence is TGTGCCAGCAGTAGACAGGGGTCAGATACGCAGTATTTT. Translation: CASSRQGSDTQYF.

V is TRBV6-1 and J is TRBJ2-7; 7 bases are a match to TRBD1. This CDR3 has 14 amino acids. From germline, CDR1 is MNHNS and CDR2 SASEGT. V lost 1 base and J lost 7; bases outside the gene matches: 7. CDR3 amino acids: CASSEGTGFREQYF. In DNA, the CDR3 is TGTGCCAGCAGTGAAGGGACAGGTTTTAGAGAGCAGTACTTC.

The chain has TRBV4-1 and TRBJ2-2; 7 nucleotides agree with TRBD2. CDR1 is MGHRA, CDR2 YSYEKL, per germline. With 1 base clipped from V and 1 base from J, the junction kept 3 bases outside the gene matches. This CDR3 is built from 16 residues. CDR3 in amino acids: CASSQAGGENTGELFF. The DNA for the CDR3 is TGCGCCAGCAGCCAAGCGGGAGGTGAGAACACCGGGGAGCTGTTTTTT.

The V and J genes are TRBV19 and TRBJ2-7, with 7 nucleotides matching TRBD2. Germline V gene lookup returns CDR1 LNHDA and CDR2 SQIVND (reference sequence). V lost 9 bases, J lost 2 bases, and 7 bases stayed unmatched. The CDR3 sequence is 13 residues long. CDR3 in amino acids: CASTRAGTYEQYF. CDR3 in DNA: TGTGCCAGCACCCGAGCGGGAACCTACGAGCAGTACTTC.

DNA for the CDR3: TGTGCCAGCAGCTTAAGCCCGGGACTAGCGGGATACAATGAGCAGTTCTTC. Its translation: CASSLSPGLAGYNEQFF. The chain recombines TRBV7-2 with TRBJ2-1; 13 bases line up with TRBD2. V gave up 2 bases and J gave up 4 bases; unmatched junction bases: 5. CDR1 is SGHTA, CDR2 FQGNSA, per germline. This CDR3 spans 17 amino acids. The full variable domain, with the rest looked up from reference TRBV7-2 and TRBJ2-1, is GAGVSQSPSNKVTEKGKDVELRCDPISGHTALYWYRQSLGQGLEFLIYFQGNSAPDKSGLPSDRFSAERTGGSVSTLTIQRTQQEDSAVYLCASSLSPGLAGYNEQFFGPGTRLTVL.